Each of the 6 T cell receptor beta chains below was sequenced from the same sample in a study of T cells in Graves' hyperthyroidism and ophthalmopathy. The source material, RNA transcripts, was used to amplify TCR beta CDR3 regions. First-round RT-PCR targeting the TCR CDR3 was performed with the HTBI primer set. TCRdb used MiXCR to reprocess the multiplex PCR reads, holding one entry per CDR3 protein. The repertoire holds more than 350,000 distinct CDR3 sequences, with 12% to 15% as singletons. Sequencing was done on a sample of blood. These receptors were taken from a woman aged 60-75 years with Graves' ophthalmopathy.

This clonotype has a count of ten or more. The chain carries TRBV28 and TRBJ2-2, with D hard to call. The V and J ends lost 4 bases and 5 bases respectively, with 11 bases between them. This CDR3 is built from 14 residues. The germline V gene has CDR1 MDHEN and CDR2 SYDVKM. The CDR3 DNA reads as TGTGCCAGCAGTTACCCGACACTTACCGGGGAGCTGTTTTTT. This encodes CASSYPTLTGELFF.

Many counts were recorded for this clonotype. The chain carries TRBV11-2 and TRBJ2-7; D ambiguous. V lost 5 bases and J 0 bases, leaving 11 bases between the germline ends. The CDR3 runs to 14 residues. From germline, CDR1 is SGHAT and CDR2 FQNNGV. The CDR3: CASSKAVSSYEQYF. The CDR3 DNA sequence: TGTGCCAGCAGCAAGGCAGTTAGCTCCTACGAGCAGTACTTC.

This chain uses TRBV12-3 or TRBV12-4 with TRBJ2-1, with 10 bases matching TRBD2. Trimming cost V 8 bases and J 1 base; bases outside gene matches: 11. This CDR3 has 17 amino acids. CDR3 coding DNA: TGTGCCAGCCCACCCCCCGGACTAGCGGTTTCCTACAATGAGCAGTTCTTC. It specifies CASPPPGLAVSYNEQFF.

This clonotype showed up just a few times. This chain connects TRBV2 to TRBJ2-5; no clear D. The CDR3 length is 12 residues. The germline gives CDR1 SNHLY, CDR2 FYNNEI. V was clipped by 2 bases and J by 6 bases, with 7 bases between them. CDR3 DNA: TGTGCCAGCAGTGAAAGAGGAAAGACCCAGTACTTC. It is translated as CASSERGKTQYF.

This clonotype was seen at least ten times. This sequence joins TRBV7-2 and TRBJ2-7, with no clear D. V dropped 5 bases and J dropped 5 bases, with 16 bases sitting between them. Germline CDR1 SGHTA, CDR2 FQGNSA. This CDR3 contains 14 residues. Written as DNA, the CDR3 is TGTGCCAGCAGCGCAGGCTCGAGGATCCACGAGCAGTACTTC. Translated, it gives CASSAGSRIHEQYF.

This clonotype is a singleton in its sample. V gene TRBV25-1 combines with J gene TRBJ2-7; the D gene is possibly TRBD2 (5 bases). In germline, CDR1 is MGHDK, CDR2 SYGVNS. The CDR3 consists of 14 residues. With 2 bases removed from V and 4 bases from J, the gap between germline ends came to 12 bases. This CDR3 reads CASSESGRGYEQYF. The CDR3, as DNA: TGTGCCAGCAGTGAAAGTGGGAGAGGGTACGAGCAGTACTTC.